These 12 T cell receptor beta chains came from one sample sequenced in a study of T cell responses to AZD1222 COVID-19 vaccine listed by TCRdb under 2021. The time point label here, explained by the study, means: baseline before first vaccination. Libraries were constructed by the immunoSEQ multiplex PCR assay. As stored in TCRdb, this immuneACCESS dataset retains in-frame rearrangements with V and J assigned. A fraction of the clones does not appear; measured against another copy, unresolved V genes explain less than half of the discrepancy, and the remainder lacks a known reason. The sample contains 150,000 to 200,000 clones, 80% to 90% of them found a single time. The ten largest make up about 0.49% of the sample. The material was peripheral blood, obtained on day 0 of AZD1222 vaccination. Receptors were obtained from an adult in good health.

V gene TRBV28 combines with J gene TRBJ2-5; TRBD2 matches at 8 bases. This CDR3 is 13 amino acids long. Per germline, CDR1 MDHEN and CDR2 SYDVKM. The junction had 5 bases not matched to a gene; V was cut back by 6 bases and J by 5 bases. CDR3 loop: CASRGGGTETQYF. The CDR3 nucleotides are TGTGCCAGCAGGGGCGGGGGGACGGAGACCCAGTACTTC. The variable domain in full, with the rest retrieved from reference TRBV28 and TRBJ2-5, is DVKVTQSSRYLVKRTGEKVFLECVQDMDHENMFWYRQDPGLGLRLIYFSYDVKMKEKGDIPEGYSVSREKKERFSLILESASTNQTSMYLCASRGGGTETQYFGPGTRLLVL.

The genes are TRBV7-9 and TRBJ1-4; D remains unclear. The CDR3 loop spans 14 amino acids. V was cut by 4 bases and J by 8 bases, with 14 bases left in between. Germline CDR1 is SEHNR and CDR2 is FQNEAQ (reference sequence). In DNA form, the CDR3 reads TGTGCCAGCAGCTCTTCATCGGTCGCCGAAAAACTGTTTTTT. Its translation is CASSSSSVAEKLFF.

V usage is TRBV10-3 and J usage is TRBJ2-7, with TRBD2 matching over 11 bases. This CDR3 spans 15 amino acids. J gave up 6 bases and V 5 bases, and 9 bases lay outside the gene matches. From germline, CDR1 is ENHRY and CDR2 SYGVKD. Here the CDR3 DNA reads TGTGCCATCAGTCAGCCTAGCGGGGGGACTAGCGAGCAGTACTTC. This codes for CAISQPSGGTSEQYF.

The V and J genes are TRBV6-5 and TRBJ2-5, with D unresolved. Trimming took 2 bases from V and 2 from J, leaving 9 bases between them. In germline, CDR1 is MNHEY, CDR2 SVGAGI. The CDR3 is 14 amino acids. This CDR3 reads CASSYGYQQETQYF. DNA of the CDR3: TGTGCCAGCAGTTACGGTTATCAGCAAGAGACCCAGTACTTC.

The CDR3 DNA reads TGTGCCAGCAGCTTAGTGGCGGATGGCACCGGGGAGCTGTTTTTT. It is translated as CASSLVADGTGELFF. The chain couples TRBV7-2 to TRBJ2-2; D unclear. The CDR3 sequence is 15 residues long. The V and J ends lost 1 base and 4 bases respectively, with 10 bases between them. CDR1 and CDR2 (germline): SGHTA, FQGNSA.

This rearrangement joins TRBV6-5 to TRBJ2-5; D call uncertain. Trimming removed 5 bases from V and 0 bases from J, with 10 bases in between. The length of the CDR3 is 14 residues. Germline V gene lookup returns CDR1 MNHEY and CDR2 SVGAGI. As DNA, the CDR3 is TGTGCCAGCAGTCCATACACCAACCAAGAGACCCAGTACTTC. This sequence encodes CASSPYTNQETQYF.

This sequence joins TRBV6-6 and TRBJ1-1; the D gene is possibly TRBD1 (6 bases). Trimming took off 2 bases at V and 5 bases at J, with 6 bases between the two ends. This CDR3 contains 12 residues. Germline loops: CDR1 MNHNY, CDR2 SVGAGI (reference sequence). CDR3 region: CASSYTGTEAFF. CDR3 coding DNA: TGTGCCAGCAGTTACACAGGGACTGAAGCTTTCTTT.

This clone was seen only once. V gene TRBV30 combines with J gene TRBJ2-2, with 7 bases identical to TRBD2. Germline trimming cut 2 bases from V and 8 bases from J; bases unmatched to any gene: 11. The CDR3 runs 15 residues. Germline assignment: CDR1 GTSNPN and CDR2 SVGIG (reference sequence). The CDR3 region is CAWSRGGGPIGELFF. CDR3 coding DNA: TGTGCCTGGAGTCGTGGCGGGGGTCCAATTGGGGAGCTGTTTTTT. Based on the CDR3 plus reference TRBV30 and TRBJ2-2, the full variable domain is SQTIHQWPATLVQPVGSPLSLECTVEGTSNPNLYWYRQAAGRGLQLLFYSVGIGQISSEVPQNLSASRPQDRQFILSSKKLLLSDSGFYLCAWSRGGGPIGELFFGEGSRLTVL.

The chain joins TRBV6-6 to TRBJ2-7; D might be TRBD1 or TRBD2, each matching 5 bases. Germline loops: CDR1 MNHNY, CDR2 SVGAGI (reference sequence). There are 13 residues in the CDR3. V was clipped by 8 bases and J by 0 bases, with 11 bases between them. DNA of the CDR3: TGTGCCAGCGGGGCGGGCGCCTCCTACGAGCAGTACTTC. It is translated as CASGAGASYEQYF.

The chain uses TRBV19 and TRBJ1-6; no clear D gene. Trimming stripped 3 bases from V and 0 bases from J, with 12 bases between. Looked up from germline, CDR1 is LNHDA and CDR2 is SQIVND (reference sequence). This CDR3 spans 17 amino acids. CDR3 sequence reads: CASSIPARYSYNSPLHF. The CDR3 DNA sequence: TGTGCCAGTAGTATCCCCGCACGATACTCCTATAATTCACCCCTCCACTTT.

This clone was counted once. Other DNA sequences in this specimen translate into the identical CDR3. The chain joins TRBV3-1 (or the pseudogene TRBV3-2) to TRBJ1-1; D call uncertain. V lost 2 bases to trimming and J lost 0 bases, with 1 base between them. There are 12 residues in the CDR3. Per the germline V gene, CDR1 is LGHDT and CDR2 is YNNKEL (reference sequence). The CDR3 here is CASSQLNTEAFF. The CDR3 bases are TGTGCCAGCAGCCAACTGAACACTGAAGCTTTCTTT.

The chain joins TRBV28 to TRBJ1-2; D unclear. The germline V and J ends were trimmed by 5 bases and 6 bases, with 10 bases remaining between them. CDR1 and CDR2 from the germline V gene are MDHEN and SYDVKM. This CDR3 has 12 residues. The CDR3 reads CASSLGSNGYTF. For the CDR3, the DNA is TGTGCCAGCAGTCTCGGAAGCAATGGCTACACCTTC.